This TCR beta chain was sequenced in a study of blood T cells in healthy people across ages. The CDR3 is 16 residues long. Trimming shortened V by 5 bases and J by 6 bases, and 20 bases separated the two germline ends. With a J-beta primer mix and a sample-barcoded 5' primer, a second PCR ran 7 to 11 cycles. Individual samples furnished no less than 3 million CDR3-containing paired-end reads apiece. TCRdb fed the 5' RACE reads into MiXCR, producing one record per CDR3 protein. This sample has fewer than 600,000 distinct CDR3 sequences, with about 28% found just once. This clonotype was seen just once. A further study also used this sample, focusing on T cells of mothers and their children. From that study: Second-PCR amplification with M1S added sample barcodes and 2-4 random nucleotides. Researchers report slightly higher, though non-significant, overlap in related mother-child pairs than in unrelated pairs.

Sequencing used blood. V usage is TRBV12-3 or TRBV12-4 and J usage is TRBJ2-1, with TRBD1 as a possible D gene (5 bases). The clonotype was recovered from a boy aged 2 to 10 in good health. CDR3 bases: TGTGCCAGCAGTCGCGGCGGATGGGGCAATGGCAATGAGCAGTTCTTC. Amino acids: CASSRGGWGNGNEQFF.